The following is a T cell receptor beta chain sequence with its context. The protocol was immunoSEQ multiplex PCR, while the TCRdb copy is restricted to in-frame clones and leaves out a portion. This repertoire shows around 220,000 clones, about 90% found once; its top ten account for about 15%. The data are from a study of blood T cell repertoires in COVID-19. The CDR3 consists of 16 residues. V lost 2 bases and J 1 base, leaving 9 bases between the germline ends. Germline V gene data show CDR1 as MDHEN and CDR2 as SYDVKM. The chain recombines TRBV28 with TRBJ1-6, with D hard to call. The sequenced material came from PBMCs or T cells enriched from blood (not recorded which). The sequence was collected from a woman between 45 and 65 years old with acute COVID-19. The CDR3 sequence is CASSLGRISYNSPLHF. The DNA for the CDR3 is TGTGCCAGCAGTTTAGGCAGGATTTCCTATAATTCACCCCTCCACTTT.